This T cell receptor (beta chain) came from a study of T cells expressing NK-cell markers. Germline V gene lookup returns CDR1 LGHNA and CDR2 YNFKEQ. This CDR3 has 14 amino acids. From its re-call of the 5' RACE reads, TCRdb lists each CDR3 protein once, without DNA. The clone table shows 300,000 to 500,000 distinct CDR3 sequences, with the ten largest holding roughly a tenth. This receptor was identified in a woman aged 45 to 65 in good health. The chain uses TRBV4-2 and TRBJ2-7; lacking DNA, the TRBD1 call made by TCRdb goes unchecked. The specimen sequenced was blood T cells: a sorted CD56 or NKG2C T cell subset, CD4+ or CD8+ T cells, or bulk PBMC T cells (not recorded which). The CDR3 protein is CASSQGGTDYEQYF.